This is a list of T cell receptor beta chains from one sample in a study of T cells in Graves' hyperthyroidism and ophthalmopathy. TCRdb reanalysed the multiplex PCR reads using MiXCR and keeps one entry per CDR3 protein. The sample contains under 650,000 distinct CDR3 sequences, under 20% of which appear only once. The sample was blood. These TCRs come from a woman in her twenties or thirties with Graves' hyperthyroidism. Both conserved end residues are part of each CDR3. D genes are given only for firm matches. The size entry is marked missing in some rows and otherwise reads once, few, many or a size class.

TRBJ2-3,14,NA,TRBV6-2/TRBV6-3,few,CASNGGAPTDTQYF,TGTGCCAGCAACGGCGGGGCCCCCACAGATACGCAGTATTTT
TRBJ1-1,14,TRBD1,TRBV6-1,many,CASSRDRGDTEAFF,TGTGCCAGCAGCCGGGACAGGGGGGACACTGAAGCTTTCTTT
TRBJ2-1,15,TRBD2,TRBV5-1,few,CASSPGLDQYNEQFF,TGCGCCAGCAGCCCGGGACTAGACCAATACAATGAGCAGTTCTTC
TRBJ2-3,18,TRBD1,TRBV19,NA,CASSDDRGPIGGTDTQYF,TGTGCCAGTAGTGACGACAGGGGGCCGATTGGAGGCACAGATACGCAGTATTTT
TRBJ2-1,19,TRBD2,TRBV20-1,many,CSAKATASEREGLYNEQFF,TGCAGTGCTAAGGCCACGGCGAGCGAGCGGGAGGGCCTCTACAATGAGCAGTTCTTC
TRBJ2-3,13,TRBD1,TRBV27,many,CASSKRQGTTQYF,TGTGCCAGCAGTAAGCGACAGGGAACTACGCAGTATTTT
TRBJ1-1,15,NA,TRBV28,few,CASSFQSPMNTEAFF,TGTGCCAGCAGTTTCCAGTCTCCTATGAACACTGAAGCTTTCTTT
TRBJ1-3,12,NA,TRBV19,NA,CASSTMSNTIYF,TGTGCCAGTAGCACAATGAGCAACACCATATATTTT
TRBJ1-1,13,NA,TRBV30,many,CAWSPGPYTEAFF,TGTGCCTGGAGTCCCGGACCCTACACTGAAGCTTTCTTT
TRBJ2-5,13,NA,TRBV20-1,NA,CSAPGLDQETQYF,TGCAGTGCCCCCGGCCTGGACCAAGAGACCCAGTACTTC
TRBJ2-1,16,TRBD2,TRBV20-1,NA,CSARREGLSSYNEQFF,TGCAGTGCTAGGCGGGAGGGGCTGAGCTCCTACAATGAGCAGTTCTTC
TRBJ2-5,17,TRBD2,TRBV3-1,many,CASSQGLAGNRGETQYF,TGTGCCAGCAGCCAAGGACTAGCGGGAAACAGAGGGGAGACCCAGTACTTC
TRBJ1-6,12,NA,TRBV7-9,many,CASSLGATPLHF,TGTGCCAGCAGCTTAGGGGCCACCCCCCTCCACTTT
TRBJ2-7,14,NA,TRBV7-8,many,CASSVSDRFYEQYF,TGTGCCAGCAGCGTATCCGACAGGTTCTACGAGCAGTACTTC
TRBJ2-6,14,NA,TRBV29-1,few,CSVGQGSGANVLTF,TGCAGCGTTGGGCAAGGCTCTGGGGCCAACGTCCTGACTTTC
TRBJ2-1,15,NA,TRBV18,many,CASSPGTGSNNEQFF,TGTGCCAGCTCACCAGGTACAGGGAGTAACAATGAGCAGTTCTTC
TRBJ2-1,15,NA,TRBV6-1,few,CASSPWSGGNNEQFF,TGTGCCAGCAGTCCCTGGAGCGGAGGGAACAATGAGCAGTTCTTC
TRBJ1-2,13,TRBD1,TRBV27,NA,CASSRDRVAGYTF,TGTGCCAGCAGTCGGGACAGGGTTGCTGGCTACACCTTC
TRBJ1-4,13,TRBD1,TRBV12-3/TRBV12-4,many,CASRDRGQEKLFF,TGTGCCAGCAGGGACAGGGGGCAAGAAAAACTGTTTTTT
TRBJ2-6,16,NA,TRBV27,few,CASSLAWASGANVLTF,TGTGCCAGCAGTTTGGCATGGGCATCGGGGGCCAACGTCCTGACTTTC
TRBJ2-1,13,TRBD2,TRBV6-1,few,CASRGLAQDEQFF,TGTGCCAGCAGGGGACTAGCTCAGGATGAGCAGTTCTTC
TRBJ2-5,14,NA,TRBV5-4,NA,CASSLGFSFETQYF,TGTGCCAGCAGCTTGGGCTTTAGCTTCGAGACCCAGTACTTC
TRBJ2-5,15,TRBD2,TRBV7-2,NA,CASSPQGGGGETQYF,TGTGCCAGCAGCCCCCAGGGCGGCGGGGGGGAGACCCAGTACTTC
TRBJ1-1,11,NA,TRBV6-1,NA,CASSRGDEAFF,TGTGCCAGCAGCCGGGGTGATGAAGCTTTCTTT
TRBJ2-4,14,NA,TRBV7-2,many,CASSYGTVKNIQYF,TGTGCCAGCAGCTACGGGACTGTCAAAAACATTCAGTACTTC
TRBJ2-5,14,NA,TRBV3-1,many,CASSPDTSMETQYF,TGTGCCAGCAGCCCAGATACTAGCATGGAGACCCAGTACTTC
TRBJ2-5,13,NA,TRBV7-3,many,CASSSRESETQYF,TGTGCCAGCAGCTCCAGGGAGTCTGAGACCCAGTACTTC
TRBJ2-7,13,NA,TRBV11-2,NA,CASSTGSPCEQYF,TGTGCCAGCAGCACAGGGAGCCCCTGCGAGCAGTACTTC
TRBJ1-3,15,NA,TRBV12-3/TRBV12-4,few,CASSLRLFSGNTIYF,TGTGCCAGCAGTTTACGCCTATTCTCTGGAAACACCATATATTTT
TRBJ1-5,11,NA,TRBV2,few,CASRSPGPQHF,TGTGCCAGCAGATCCCCCGGGCCCCAGCATTTT
TRBJ2-7,14,NA,TRBV12-3/TRBV12-4,many,CASRYAGKSYEQYF,TGTGCCAGCAGATATGCAGGGAAATCCTACGAGCAGTACTTC
TRBJ2-5,13,NA,TRBV20-1,few,CSARARLEETQYF,TGCAGTGCTAGAGCTAGACTAGAAGAGACCCAGTACTTC
TRBJ2-1,14,NA,TRBV9,few,CASSVEKGHNEQFF,TGTGCCAGCAGCGTAGAAAAGGGGCACAATGAGCAGTTCTTC
TRBJ1-2,15,NA,TRBV18,many,CASSPRQELNYGYTF,TGTGCCAGCTCACCACGACAGGAACTTAACTATGGCTACACCTTC
TRBJ2-3,16,NA,TRBV28,many,CASSLLGDASTDTQYF,TGTGCCAGCAGTTTGTTGGGGGATGCTAGCACAGATACGCAGTATTTT
TRBJ2-1,13,NA,TRBV6-1,many,CASRKDAPNEQFF,TGTGCCAGCAGAAAGGACGCCCCTAATGAGCAGTTCTTC
TRBJ1-1,16,TRBD1,TRBV2,many,CASSELTGDWGTEAFF,TGTGCCAGCAGTGAACTTACAGGGGATTGGGGCACTGAAGCTTTCTTT
TRBJ2-5,15,TRBD1,TRBV6-2/TRBV6-3,few,CASSQQQGAGETQYF,TGTGCCAGCAGCCAACAACAGGGGGCTGGGGAGACCCAGTACTTC
TRBJ2-1,18,TRBD1,TRBV6-5,NA,CASSYRTRTGRRLDEQFF,TGTGCCAGCAGTTACCGAACCCGGACAGGGAGACGATTGGATGAGCAGTTCTTC
TRBJ1-5,15,TRBD1,TRBV28,many,CASSSPGTGNQPQHF,TGTGCCAGCAGTTCTCCTGGGACAGGCAATCAGCCCCAGCATTTT
TRBJ1-5,15,NA,TRBV19,NA,CASILNRVRNQPQHF,TGTGCAAGTATACTTAACAGGGTACGCAATCAGCCCCAGCATTTT
TRBJ2-1,14,NA,TRBV19,few,CASSIDGTRNEQFF,TGTGCCAGTAGTATAGACGGGACGCGGAATGAGCAGTTCTTC
TRBJ1-4,15,NA,TRBV6-6,NA,CASSYSSGPNEKLFF,TGTGCCAGCAGTTACTCGTCAGGCCCAAATGAAAAACTGTTTTTT
TRBJ2-2,17,TRBD2,TRBV5-1,few,CASRSGPSGSNTGELFF,TGCGCCAGCAGGTCGGGTCCTAGCGGGAGTAACACCGGGGAGCTGTTTTTT
TRBJ2-7,15,NA,TRBV27,many,CASSESGLALNEQYF,TGTGCCAGCAGTGAATCCGGTCTAGCGCTGAACGAGCAGTACTTC
TRBJ2-7,15,NA,TRBV6-1,NA,CASSEGTPVSYEQYF,TGTGCCAGCAGTGAAGGGACTCCCGTCTCCTACGAGCAGTACTTC
TRBJ1-1,12,NA,TRBV9,few,CASSANQAEAFF,TGTGCCAGCAGCGCCAACCAGGCAGAAGCTTTCTTT
TRBJ1-6,14,TRBD1,TRBV28,many,CASRSGGAKSPLHF,TGTGCCAGCAGGTCAGGGGGCGCGAAATCACCCCTCCACTTT
TRBJ2-7,14,TRBD2,TRBV20-1,NA,CSARGRLAAYEQYF,TGCAGTGCTAGAGGACGCCTAGCGGCGTACGAGCAGTACTTC
TRBJ2-3,15,TRBD2,TRBV12-3/TRBV12-4,NA,CASSQTSGNVDTQYF,TGTGCCAGCAGCCAGACTAGCGGTAATGTGGATACGCAGTATTTT
TRBJ2-5,15,NA,TRBV6-1,many,CASSEVSSTQETQYF,TGTGCCAGCAGTGAAGTATCGTCCACCCAAGAGACCCAGTACTTC
TRBJ2-4,14,NA,TRBV24-1,NA,CATSDPKGTPIQYF,TGTGCCACCAGTGATCCCAAAGGGACACCCATTCAGTACTTC
TRBJ2-3,17,TRBD2,TRBV19,NA,CASTLKGWREIPDTQYF,TGTGCCAGTACCCTCAAAGGTTGGCGGGAGATTCCAGATACGCAGTATTTT